Each of the 5 T cell receptor beta chains below was sequenced from the same sample in a study of blood T cell repertoires in COVID-19 (TCRdb year 2020). Library preparation was by the immunoSEQ multiplex PCR assay. In its TCRdb copy, this immuneACCESS table keeps in-frame sequences only and misses some clones. Where compared with another copy, unresolved V genes explain less than half of these, and the others have no known cause. This sample is represented by a few hundred thousand clones; approximately 90% of them were singletons. The ten largest make up approximately 9.3% of the sample. The material sequenced was PBMCs or T cells enriched from blood (not recorded which). The receptors come from a woman between 50 and 59 years old who had recovered from COVID-19.

This clone was seen a few times. This sequence joins TRBV10-3 and TRBJ2-1, with D unclear. CDR1 and CDR2 from the germline V gene are ENHRY and SYGVKD. V shed 3 bases and J shed 15 bases, with 15 bases lying between them. This CDR3 is built from 12 residues. The CDR3, as DNA: TGTGCCATCAGTGATTCGGTATTTCGAGCGTTCTTC. The encoded protein is CAISDSVFRAFF.

The genes are TRBV19 and TRBJ2-7; TRBD2 matches at 10 bases. This CDR3 comprises 13 residues. Unmatched junction bases numbered 5, after V lost 5 bases and J lost 7 bases. Germline V lookup: CDR1 LNHDA, CDR2 SQIVND (reference sequence). For the CDR3, the DNA is TGTGCCAGTAGTCTCTTAGCGGGGGGAGAGCAGTACTTC. Translated: CASSLLAGGEQYF.

The chain has TRBV29-1 and TRBJ2-5; 10 bases line up with TRBD1. Trimming removed 6 bases from V and 5 bases from J; junction bases left unmatched: 6. The CDR3 is 13 residues long. Germline values: CDR1 SQVTM, CDR2 ANQGSEA. CDR3 amino acids: CSVGQGRMETQYF. DNA for the CDR3: TGCAGCGTGGGACAGGGGAGAATGGAGACCCAGTACTTC.

The chain joins TRBV2 to TRBJ1-2; no definite D call. The CDR3 totals 11 residues. Germline assignment: CDR1 SNHLY and CDR2 FYNNEI. V was pared by 11 bases and J by 4 bases, with 11 bases between. The CDR3 bases are TGTGCCGAGTCCACCGGCTATGGCTACACCTTC. It codes for CAESTGYGYTF.

This clone has a single count. The CDR3 loop is CASSPRRALSAGELFF. CDR3 nucleotide sequence: TGTGCCAGCAGCCCTAGGAGGGCTCTGAGTGCCGGGGAGCTGTTTTTT. This chain uses TRBV14 with TRBJ2-2; D is perhaps TRBD2 (6 bases). Per germline, CDR1 SGHDN and CDR2 FVKESK. The ends were cut back, 4 bases at V and 6 bases at J, with 18 bases in the middle. The CDR3 extends over 16 amino acids.